The present TCR beta chain was sequenced within a study of cytomegalovirus exposure and HLA in healthy donors. Primers: 60 Vbeta forward and 13 Jbeta reverse. The protocol was immunoSEQ multiplex PCR, while the TCRdb copy is restricted to in-frame clones and leaves out a portion. Of roughly 100,000 clones listed, 65% to 85% were seen once; the top ten hold about 5.8%. Remarks on this clone: Its specificity is not known. Relative to the germline gene, one junction end is altered; a read error may explain this.

The germline CDR1 and CDR2 sequences are GTSNPN and SVGIG (reference sequence). The CDR3 length is 13 residues. Study outcomes and limitations: Most sequenced TCRs were rare (though some public TCRs occurred in many donors).

This clonotype was obtained from a male donor in good health and CMV-seronegative. The chain uses TRBV30 and TRBJ1-1, with D possibly TRBD1 on 6 matching bases. The sequenced sample was PBMCs. CDR3 in DNA: TGTGCCCGGAGGGGGATCCAGGGGACTGAAGCTTTCTTT. As protein: CARRGIQGTEAFF. The full variable domain, its missing parts supplied by reference TRBV30 and TRBJ1-1, is SQTIHQWPATLVQPVGSPLSLECTVEGTSNPNLYWYRQAAGRGLQLLFYSVGIGQISSEVPQNLSASRPQDRQFILSSKKLLLSDSGFYLCARRGIQGTEAFFGQGTRLTVV.